Each of the 3 T cell receptor beta chains below was sequenced from the same sample in a study of post-analysis software for immune sequencing data. The study, taken as a whole, reports: When patients were compared with controls, 5 or 6 TRBV segments were more frequent, TRBV5-6, TRBV5-1 and TRBV20-1 among them.

Their antigens are not known. The library was made from cDNA and included unique molecular identifiers. One entry per CDR3 protein results from TCRdb running MiXCR on the PCR reads. The table has about 680,000 distinct CDR3 sequences, around 60% seen once. Sequences were obtained from blood. The source is a girl between 2 and 10 years old with multiple sclerosis.

This clonotype showed up just a few times. The chain links TRBV6-2 or TRBV6-3 to TRBJ1-2; possible D gene TRBD1, 6 bases. Trimming pared 0 bases from V and 6 bases from J, leaving 11 bases between. This CDR3 has 14 residues. Germline assignment: CDR1 MNHEY and CDR2 SVGEGT. CDR3 nucleotide sequence: TGTGCCAGCAGTTACTCGAGGACAGCAGATGGCTACACCTTC. Translated: CASSYSRTADGYTF.

The rearrangement links TRBV5-1 to TRBJ2-5; D gene unclear. V shed 6 bases and J shed 5 bases, with 8 bases lying between them. The CDR3 is 11 residues long. Germline-derived CDR1 and CDR2 are SGHRS and YFSETQ. CDR3 coding DNA: TGCGCCAGCAAATCCGAGGAGACCCAGTACTTC. It codes for CASKSEETQYF.

The rearrangement links TRBV7-2 to TRBJ1-2; D may be TRBD1 (5 bases). Germline CDR1 SGHTA, CDR2 FQGNSA. Trimming pared 6 bases from V and 3 bases from J, leaving 11 bases between. This CDR3 is 13 amino acids long. The CDR3 sequence is CASSSFRDYGYTF. As DNA, the CDR3 is TGTGCCAGCAGTTCCTTCAGGGACTATGGCTACACCTTC.